These 8 T cell receptor beta chains were sequenced from one sample in a study of blood T cell repertoires in COVID-19. Method: immunoSEQ multiplex PCR; TCRdb's copy keeps in-frame clones and lacks some. Here the sample spans around 200,000 clones, roughly 88% being singletons. Sequenced: peripheral blood. These receptors were taken from a woman between 40 and 50 years old with COVID-19, enrolled during active disease.

This sequence joins TRBV19 and TRBJ1-1; tentatively, D is TRBD1 (6 bases). Germline CDR1 reads LNHDA; CDR2 reads SQIVND (reference sequence). V gave up 6 bases and J gave up 1 base, with 9 bases separating them. This CDR3 comprises 13 residues. CDR3 sequence: CASRKGENTEAFF. CDR3 DNA: TGTGCCAGTAGGAAGGGGGAGAACACTGAAGCTTTCTTT.

This clone was found once. CDR3 sequence reads: CASRTAWDTDTQYF. CDR3 in DNA: TGTGCCAGTAGGACAGCGTGGGACACAGATACGCAGTATTTT. The chain carries TRBV19 and TRBJ2-3; possibly TRBD1 for D (5 bases). With 6 bases removed from V and 2 bases from J, the gap between germline ends came to 12 bases. The CDR3 sequence is 14 residues long. The germline V gene encodes CDR1 LNHDA and CDR2 SQIVND (reference sequence).

The chain uses TRBV28 and TRBJ2-7, with 9 positions matching TRBD1. CDR1 is MDHEN and CDR2 is SYDVKM in the germline V gene. The V gene end was trimmed by 1 base and the J gene end by 2 bases; junction bases not matched to a gene: 3. This CDR3 is built from 15 residues. CDR3 DNA: TGTGCCAGCAGTTTATTGGGGACAGGGACCTACGAGCAGTACTTC. Translation: CASSLLGTGTYEQYF.

About this clone itself: This specimen includes other DNA sequences encoding the same CDR3. The rearrangement uses TRBV19 and TRBJ2-7; unclear D gene. Germline V gene data show CDR1 as LNHDA and CDR2 as SQIVND (reference sequence). CDR3 length equals 12 residues. Trimming pared 1 base from V and 3 bases from J, leaving 4 bases between. Written as DNA, the CDR3 is TGTGCCAGTAGTATAGGAGGCTACGAGCAGTACTTC. It encodes CASSIGGYEQYF. The variable domain in full, with the rest retrieved from reference TRBV19 and TRBJ2-7, is DGGITQSPKYLFRKEGQNVTLSCEQNLNHDAMYWYRQDPGQGLRLIYYSQIVNDFQKGDIAEGYSVSREKKESFPLTVTSAQKNPTAFYLCASSIGGYEQYFGPGTRLTVT.

The chain links TRBV4-1 to TRBJ2-1, with D uncertain. The CDR3 is made up of 16 amino acids. CDR1 and CDR2 from the germline V gene are MGHRA and YSYEKL. Trimming took 0 bases from V and 1 from J, leaving 10 bases between them. In DNA form, the CDR3 reads TGCGCCAGCAGCCAAGAGGTGTATGCGTCCTACAATGAGCAGTTCTTC. As protein: CASSQEVYASYNEQFF.

The rearrangement joins TRBV5-4 to TRBJ2-7, with 14 bases matching TRBD2. The V gene's germline CDR1 is SGHNT and CDR2 YYREEE (reference sequence). The CDR3 runs to 15 residues. Losses at the gene ends were 4 bases for V and 3 bases for J; bases not matched to a gene: 3. CDR3 loop: CASSTGLAGGYEQYF. The CDR3 bases are TGTGCCAGCAGCACCGGACTAGCGGGGGGCTACGAGCAGTACTTC.

The rearrangement joins TRBV28 to TRBJ2-7, with D possibly matching TRBD1 (6 bases). V gave up 5 bases and J gave up 3 bases, with 17 bases separating them. The CDR3 totals 15 residues. Germline assignment: CDR1 MDHEN and CDR2 SYDVKM. DNA for the CDR3: TGTGCCAGCAGTACCGGAGACAGGCTCTACTACGAGCAGTACTTC. Translation gives CASSTGDRLYYEQYF.

This chain connects TRBV20-1 to TRBJ1-2, with 7 nucleotides matching TRBD1. The ends lost 5 bases at V and 7 bases at J; junction bases unmatched: 4. Germline assignment: CDR1 DFQATT and CDR2 SNEGSKA (reference sequence). This CDR3 is built from 11 residues. The CDR3 here is CSALRGAGYTF. The CDR3 nucleotides are TGCAGTGCTCTCAGGGGGGCTGGCTACACCTTC.